One T cell receptor (beta chain) is described in this entry. This entry belongs to a study of cytomegalovirus exposure and HLA in healthy donors. The germline V gene has CDR1 SGHAT and CDR2 FQNNGV. There are 16 residues in the CDR3. The V gene end was trimmed by 3 bases and the J gene end by 1 base; junction bases not matched to a gene: 8. The PCR employed 60 Vbeta primers together with 13 Jbeta primers. Data came from immunoSEQ multiplex PCR; TCRdb stores just in-frame clones and leaves some out. The sample holds under 150,000 clones, approximately 80% seen once. The sequence was collected from a woman in her 40s in good health and CMV-seropositive. This rearrangement joins TRBV11-2 to TRBJ1-2; 7 nucleotides align to TRBD1. Sequencing used PBMCs. The CDR3, as DNA: TGTGCCAGCAGCTTCGCCCCGGGACAGCGTAACTATGGCTACACCTTC. Its protein is CASSFAPGQRNYGYTF. Complete variable domain (other parts from reference TRBV11-2 and TRBJ1-2): EAGVAQSPRYKIIEKRQSVAFWCNPISGHATLYWYQQILGQGPKLLIQFQNNGVVDDSQLPKDRFSAERLKGVDSTLKIQPAKLEDSAVYLCASSFAPGQRNYGYTFGSGTRLTVV.